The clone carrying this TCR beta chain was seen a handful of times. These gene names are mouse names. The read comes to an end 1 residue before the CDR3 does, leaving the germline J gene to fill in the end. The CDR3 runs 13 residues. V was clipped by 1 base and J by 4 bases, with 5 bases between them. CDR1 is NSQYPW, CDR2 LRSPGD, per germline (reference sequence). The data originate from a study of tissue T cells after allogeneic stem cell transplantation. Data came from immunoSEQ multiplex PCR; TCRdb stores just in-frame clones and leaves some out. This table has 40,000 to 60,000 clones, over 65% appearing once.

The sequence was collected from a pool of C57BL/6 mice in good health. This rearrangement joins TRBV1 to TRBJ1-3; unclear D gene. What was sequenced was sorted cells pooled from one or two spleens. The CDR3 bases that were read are TGCACCTGCAGTGCAGGGAGGGGAAATACGCTCTAT. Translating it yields CTCSAGRGNTLY. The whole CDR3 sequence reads CTCSAGRGNTLYF.